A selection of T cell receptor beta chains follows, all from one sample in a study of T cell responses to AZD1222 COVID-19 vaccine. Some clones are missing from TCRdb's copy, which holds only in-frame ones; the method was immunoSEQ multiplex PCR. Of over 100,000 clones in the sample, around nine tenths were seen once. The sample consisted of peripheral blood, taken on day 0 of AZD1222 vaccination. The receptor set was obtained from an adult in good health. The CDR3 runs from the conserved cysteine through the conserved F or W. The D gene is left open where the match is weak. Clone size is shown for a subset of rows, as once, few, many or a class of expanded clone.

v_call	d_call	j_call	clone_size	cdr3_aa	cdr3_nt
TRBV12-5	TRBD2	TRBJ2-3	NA	CASGLSLAASTDTQYF	TGTGCTAGTGGTTTGTCCCTAGCGGCTAGCACAGATACGCAGTATTTT
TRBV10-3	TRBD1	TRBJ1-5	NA	CAISESGGADQPQHF	TGTGCCATCAGTGAGTCAGGGGGCGCGGATCAGCCCCAGCATTTT
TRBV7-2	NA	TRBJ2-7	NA	CASSLEPGSSYEQYF	TGTGCCAGCAGCTTAGAGCCAGGGTCATCCTACGAGCAGTACTTC
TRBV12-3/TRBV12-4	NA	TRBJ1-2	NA	CASSGATHGYTF	TGTGCCAGCAGTGGGGCCACGCATGGCTACACCTTC
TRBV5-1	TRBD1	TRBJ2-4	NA	CASRDRGLLENIQYF	TGCGCCAGCAGGGACAGGGGGCTTCTCGAAAACATTCAGTACTTC
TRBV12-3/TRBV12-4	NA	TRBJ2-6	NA	CASSHSGANVLTF	TGTGCCAGCAGTCACTCTGGGGCCAACGTCCTGACTTTC
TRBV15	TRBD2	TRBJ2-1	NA	CATSSQELAGAYNEQFF	TGTGCCACCAGCAGCCAAGAACTAGCGGGGGCCTACAATGAGCAGTTCTTC
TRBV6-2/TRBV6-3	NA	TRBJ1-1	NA	CASSSQLPARTEAFF	TGTGCCAGCAGTTCGCAGCTTCCGGCGAGGACTGAAGCTTTCTTT
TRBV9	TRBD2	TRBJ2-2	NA	CASSVSLAGGHPGELFF	TGTGCCAGCAGCGTGTCACTAGCGGGGGGGCATCCCGGGGAGCTGTTTTTT
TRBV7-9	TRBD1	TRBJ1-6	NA	CASSGQGADSPLHF	TGTGCCAGCAGCGGACAGGGGGCGGATTCACCCCTCCACTTT
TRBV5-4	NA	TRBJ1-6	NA	CASSFQRAHNSPLHF	TGTGCCAGCAGCTTTCAGAGGGCCCATAATTCACCCCTCCACTTT
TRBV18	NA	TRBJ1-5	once	CASSPLGGTEGNQPQHF	TGTGCCAGCTCACCCCTCGGCGGGACGGAGGGCAATCAGCCCCAGCATTTT
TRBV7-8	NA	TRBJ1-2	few	CASSSPGQVRSGYTF	TGTGCCAGCAGCTCCCCGGGACAAGTAAGGAGTGGCTACACCTTC
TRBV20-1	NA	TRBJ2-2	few	CSAPPGELFF	TGCAGTGCTCCCCCGGGGGAGCTGTTTTTT
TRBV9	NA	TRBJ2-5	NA	CASSERTGKETQYF	TGTGCCAGCAGCGAGCGGACTGGAAAAGAGACCCAGTACTTC
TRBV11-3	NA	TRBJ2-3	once	CASSLDSRTDTQYF	TGTGCCAGCAGCTTGGACAGTCGCACAGATACGCAGTATTTT
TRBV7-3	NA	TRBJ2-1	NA	CASSPDGGYNEQFF	TGTGCCAGCAGCCCCGACGGGGGATACAATGAGCAGTTCTTC
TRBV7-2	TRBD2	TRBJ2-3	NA	CASSWGLAGPLAAQYF	TGTGCCAGCAGCTGGGGGCTAGCGGGCCCACTAGCTGCGCAGTATTTT
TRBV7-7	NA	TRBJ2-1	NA	CASSRGGGVYNEQFF	TGTGCCAGCTCTCGAGGGGGGGGCGTATACAATGAGCAGTTCTTC
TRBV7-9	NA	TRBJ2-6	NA	CASSRRTVLSGANVLTF	TGTGCCAGCAGCCGACGGACAGTTCTCTCTGGGGCCAACGTCCTGACTTTC
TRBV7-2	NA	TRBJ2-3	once	CASSSTPKRSTDTQYF	TGTGCCAGCAGCTCAACTCCGAAGCGGAGCACAGATACGCAGTATTTT
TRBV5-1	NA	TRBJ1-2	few	CASRLVSGGSTYGYTF	TGCGCCAGCAGACTGGTGTCGGGAGGGAGTACCTATGGCTACACCTTC
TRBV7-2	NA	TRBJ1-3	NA	CASSSRTGSGNTIYF	TGTGCCAGCAGCTCCCGAACAGGCTCTGGAAACACCATATATTTT
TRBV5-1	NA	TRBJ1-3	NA	CASSSGADSGNTIYF	TGCGCCAGCAGCTCGGGGGCAGACTCTGGAAACACCATATATTTT
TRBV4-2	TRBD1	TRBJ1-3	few	CASSQGGTEGNTIYF	TGTGCCAGCAGCCAAGGCGGGACAGAAGGAAACACCATATATTTT
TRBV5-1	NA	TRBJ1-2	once	CASSLSLSNYGYTF	TGCGCCAGCAGCTTGTCTCTCTCTAACTATGGCTACACCTTC
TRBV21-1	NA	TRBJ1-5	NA	CASTIRGHKNQPQHF	TGTGCCAGCACCATTCGAGGACACAAGAATCAGCCCCAGCATTTT
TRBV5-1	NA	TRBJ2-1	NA	CASSLEASRSVEQFF	TGCGCCAGCAGCTTGGAAGCTAGCCGTAGTGTTGAGCAGTTCTTC
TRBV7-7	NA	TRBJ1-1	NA	CASSLEAGGVAFF	TGTGCCAGCAGCTTAGAAGCGGGGGGGGTAGCTTTCTTT
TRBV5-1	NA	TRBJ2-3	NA	CASSLAGDTQYF	TGCGCCAGCAGCTTGGCGGGGGATACGCAGTATTTT
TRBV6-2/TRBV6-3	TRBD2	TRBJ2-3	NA	CASSRLANYRSQYF	TGTGCCAGCAGTCGACTAGCGAATTATCGGTCGCAGTATTTT
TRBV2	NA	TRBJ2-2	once	CASKGGPGELFF	TGTGCCAGCAAGGGGGGCCCCGGGGAGCTGTTTTTT
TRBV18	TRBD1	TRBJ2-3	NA	CASSTDRGLVGDTQYF	TGTGCCAGCTCAACGGACAGGGGGTTGGTCGGAGATACGCAGTATTTT
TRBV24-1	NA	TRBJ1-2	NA	CATSDLDSRNGYTF	TGTGCCACCAGTGACCTCGACAGTAGGAATGGCTACACCTTC
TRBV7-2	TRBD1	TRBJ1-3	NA	CASSLETGRGNTIYF	TGTGCCAGCAGCTTAGAGACAGGGCGTGGAAACACCATATATTTT
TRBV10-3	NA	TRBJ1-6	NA	CAISEGVSSGSPLHF	TGTGCCATCAGTGAAGGGGTGTCCAGTGGGTCACCCCTCCACTTT
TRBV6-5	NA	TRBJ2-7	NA	CASSPLGGLSEQYF	TGTGCCAGCAGCCCCCTGGGCGGGTTGTCCGAGCAGTACTTC
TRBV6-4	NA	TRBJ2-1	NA	CASSDSQGHTYNEQFF	TGTGCCAGCAGTGACTCGCAGGGACACACCTACAATGAGCAGTTCTTC
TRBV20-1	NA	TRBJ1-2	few	CSARFDWGYTF	TGCAGTGCTAGGTTTGATTGGGGCTACACCTTC
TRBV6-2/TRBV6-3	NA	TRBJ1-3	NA	CASSHSGGTGNTIYF	TGTGCCAGCAGTCACTCAGGAGGAACTGGAAACACCATATATTTT
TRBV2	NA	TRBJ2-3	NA	CASKQGGVTDTQYF	TGTGCCAGCAAACAGGGGGGGGTCACAGATACGCAGTATTTT
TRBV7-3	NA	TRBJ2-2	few	CASSLSPGGTTGELFF	TGTGCCAGCAGCCTTTCGCCCGGAGGCACCACCGGGGAGCTGTTTTTT
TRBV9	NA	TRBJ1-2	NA	CASTLATNYGYTF	TGTGCCAGCACCCTGGCGACGAACTATGGCTACACCTTC
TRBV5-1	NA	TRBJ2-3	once	CASSLAVAGGGTDTQYF	TGCGCCAGCAGCTTGGCTGTGGCCGGGGGCGGCACAGATACGCAGTATTTT
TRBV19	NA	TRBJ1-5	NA	CASSILNSNQPQHF	TGTGCCAGTAGTATCCTGAATAGCAATCAGCCCCAGCATTTT
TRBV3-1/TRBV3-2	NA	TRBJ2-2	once	CASSQNGGNTGELFF	TGTGCCAGCAGCCAAAACGGGGGGAACACCGGGGAGCTGTTTTTT
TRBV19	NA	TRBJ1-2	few	CASSIGARQANYGYTF	TGTGCCAGTAGTATAGGGGCTCGCCAAGCTAACTATGGCTACACCTTC
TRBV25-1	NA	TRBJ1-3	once	CASSAPGRGWAGNTIYF	TGTGCCAGCAGCGCCCCCGGGAGGGGGTGGGCTGGAAACACCATATATTTT
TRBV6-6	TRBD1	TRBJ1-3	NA	CASSYRTGPGNTIYF	TGTGCCAGCAGTTACCGGACAGGTCCTGGAAACACCATATATTTT
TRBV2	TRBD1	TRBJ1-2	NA	CASRTGQGDGYTF	TGTGCCAGCAGAACCGGACAGGGGGATGGCTACACCTTC
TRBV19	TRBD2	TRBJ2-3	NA	CASSIVAGSTDTQYF	TGTGCCAGTAGTATAGTAGCGGGGAGCACAGATACGCAGTATTTT
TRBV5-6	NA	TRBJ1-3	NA	CASTSSGNTIYF	TGTGCCAGCACGAGCTCTGGAAACACCATATATTTT
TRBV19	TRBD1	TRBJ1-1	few	CASRVGQGGGTEAFF	TGTGCCAGTAGAGTCGGACAGGGAGGGGGCACTGAAGCTTTCTTT
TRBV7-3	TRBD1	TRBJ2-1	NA	CASSSGTAPSYNEQFF	TGTGCCAGCAGCTCGGGGACAGCTCCCTCCTACAATGAGCAGTTCTTC
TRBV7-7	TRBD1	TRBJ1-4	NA	CASSPLGTGTEKLFF	TGTGCCAGCAGCCCGTTGGGGACAGGGACCGAAAAACTGTTTTTT
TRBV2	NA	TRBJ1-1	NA	CASTRQRNTEAFF	TGTGCCAGCACCCGACAGAGGAACACTGAAGCTTTCTTT
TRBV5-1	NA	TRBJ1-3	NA	CASSLGLGNTIYF	TGCGCCAGCAGCTTGGGCTTGGGGAACACCATATATTTT
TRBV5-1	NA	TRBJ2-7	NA	CASSLGPTYEQYF	TGCGCCAGCAGCTTGGGGCCGACCTACGAGCAGTACTTC